This T cell receptor beta chain came from a study of blood T cell repertoires in COVID-19 (dated by TCRdb to 2020 to 2022). Regarding the complete study: The collaborator samples originated in the United States, Italy and Spain and spanned the acute and convalescent phases of COVID-19. The samples were drawn from two sources: the first 160 participants of the ongoing ImmuneRACE study, and 1,200 or so subjects contributed by 6 global collaborators. The material from the prospective study consisted of cDNA or gDNA derived from T cells, B-cell-depleted T cells, or PBMCs. A freely available public database, intended as a resource for researchers studying the immune response to SARS-CoV-2, is where the repertoires were released. Subjects who had been exposed to COVID-19, were actively infected with it, or had recovered from it provided the deeply sampled blood TCRbeta repertoires that made up the dataset. Where HLA class I and class II types were available, the types were taken from metadata supplied by the sample provider, not from assay-based typing. Sample metadata almost always included a de-identified subject ID, COVID-19 status, age in years and sex. On the study overall, not on this receptor specifically: The amount of clinical and demographic metadata varied by source and participant and was provided uncurated.

The sample holds one count of this clone. Its cognate antigen has yet to be identified. Base qualities are not recorded, but no much larger clone differs from it by a single base. Counted from cysteine to phenylalanine, this CDR3 has 14 amino acids. The read is trimmed to its CDR3 DNA, 42 bases read in frame from base 1. CDR1 is given as SGHTA and CDR2 as FQGNSA, both from the germline V gene. The junction shows trimming of 5 bases on V and 3 bases on J, plus 13 bases between the germline ends. Collaborating institutions collected whole blood in K2EDTA tubes following their own protocols. Collaborator samples were shipped for TCRbeta analysis as frozen whole blood, isolated PBMCs, or DNA extracted from either sample type. The immunoSEQ Assay, a bias-controlled multiplex PCR, was used to amplify TCRbeta CDR3 regions from genomic DNA. In the authors' own workflow: The number of nucleated cells in each sample was estimated by amplification of reference gene primers within the assay. To quantify the absolute abundance of each unique TCRbeta CDR3 rearrangement, sequence reads were collapsed and filtered. For each sample, productive Simpson clonality was calculated as the square root of Simpson's diversity index over productive rearrangements. TCRdb provides this immuneACCESS table in a form limited to in-frame rearrangements. Some clones are lacking; in checked studies, under half of them reflect an unresolved V gene, and why the rest are absent is not known. The V and J calls and clone size are taken from that table; D and trimming were inferred from the DNA. The sample data list 95,000 to 120,000 clones, and over 80% of these were observed just once. The ten largest clones capture approximately 4.5% of the sample.

This receptor was identified in a woman in her 50s with acute or convalescent COVID-19. Sequenced input: peripheral blood. This receptor chain uses TRBV7-2 and TRBJ1-2, with a weak D call of TRBD1 (5 bases match). The CDR3 has the sequence CASSPRQGYYGYTF. The DNA sequence is as follows: TGTGCCAGCAGCCCCCGGCAGGGCTACTATGGCTACACCTTC.